Listed here is a single T cell receptor (beta chain). As yet, its antigen is unknown. Sequencing of TCR beta was undertaken in CD8+ and CD4+ T cells derived from blood. The sample originates from a study of CD8 T cells in Susac syndrome. Overall study results and limits: CD8+ clonal expansion in Susac was maximal in TEMRA cells and in active patients.

Reverse transcription of about 0.45 to 1 ug RNA was performed with random hexamers. MiXCR, run by TCRdb on the immunoSEQ multiplex PCR reads, gives a single entry per CDR3 protein. There are roughly 190,000 distinct CDR3 sequences in the sample; 95% occur only once, and approximately 0.16% lies in the top ten. The germline CDR1 and CDR2 sequences are SGHDT and YYEEEE. Trimming removed 1 base at V and 4 bases at J, with 8 bases between. This CDR3 is 13 amino acids long. The sequence was collected from a human donor with Susac syndrome. The rearrangement joins TRBV5-6 to TRBJ2-5, with D maybe TRBD2 (5 bases). The material sequenced was CD8+ T cells from PBMCs. The CDR3 region has the DNA TGTGCCAGCAGCTTGTACAGCGGAGAGACCCAGTACTTC. This codes for CASSLYSGETQYF.